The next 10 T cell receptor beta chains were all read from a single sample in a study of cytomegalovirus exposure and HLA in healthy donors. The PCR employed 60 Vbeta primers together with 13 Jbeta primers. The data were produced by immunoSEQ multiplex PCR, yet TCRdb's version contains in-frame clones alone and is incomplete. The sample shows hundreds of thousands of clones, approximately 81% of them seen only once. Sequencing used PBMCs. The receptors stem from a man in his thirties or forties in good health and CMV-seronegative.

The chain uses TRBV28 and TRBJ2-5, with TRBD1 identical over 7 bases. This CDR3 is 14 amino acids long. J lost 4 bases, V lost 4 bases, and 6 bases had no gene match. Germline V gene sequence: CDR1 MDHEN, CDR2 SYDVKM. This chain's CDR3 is CASSSDRAGETQYF. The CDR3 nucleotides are TGTGCCAGCAGTTCTGACAGGGCCGGAGAGACCCAGTACTTC.

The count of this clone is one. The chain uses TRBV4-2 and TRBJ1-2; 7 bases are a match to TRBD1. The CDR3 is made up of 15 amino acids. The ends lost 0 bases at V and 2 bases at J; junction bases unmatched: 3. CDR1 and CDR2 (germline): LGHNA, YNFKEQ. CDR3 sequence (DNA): TGTGCCAGCAGCCAAGATCCGACAGGGAACTATGGCTACACCTTC. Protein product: CASSQDPTGNYGYTF.

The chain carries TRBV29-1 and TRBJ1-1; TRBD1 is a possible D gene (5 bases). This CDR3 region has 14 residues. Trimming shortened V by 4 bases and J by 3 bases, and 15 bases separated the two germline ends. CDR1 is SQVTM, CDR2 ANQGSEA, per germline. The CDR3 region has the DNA TGCAGCGTTGCTAGTCAGGGAGGGGACACTGAAGCTTTCTTT. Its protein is CSVASQGGDTEAFF.

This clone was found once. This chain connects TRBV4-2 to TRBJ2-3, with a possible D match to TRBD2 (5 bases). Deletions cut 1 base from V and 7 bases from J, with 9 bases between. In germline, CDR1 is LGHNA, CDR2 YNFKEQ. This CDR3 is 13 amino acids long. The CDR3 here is CASSQGVGNTQYF. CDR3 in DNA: TGTGCCAGCAGCCAAGGAGTCGGGAATACGCAGTATTTT.

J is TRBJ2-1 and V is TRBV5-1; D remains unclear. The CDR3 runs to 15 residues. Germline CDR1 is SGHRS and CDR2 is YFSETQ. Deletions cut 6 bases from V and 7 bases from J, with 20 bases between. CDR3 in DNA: TGCGCCAGCACCCCCGCGAGACTTAACTTGAATGAGCAGTTCTTC. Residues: CASTPARLNLNEQFF. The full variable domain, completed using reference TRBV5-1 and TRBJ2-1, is KAGVTQTPRYLIKTRGQQVTLSCSPISGHRSVSWYQQTPGQGLQFLFEYFSETQRNKGNFPGRFSGRQFSNSRSEMNVSTLELGDSALYLCASTPARLNLNEQFFGPGTRLTVL.

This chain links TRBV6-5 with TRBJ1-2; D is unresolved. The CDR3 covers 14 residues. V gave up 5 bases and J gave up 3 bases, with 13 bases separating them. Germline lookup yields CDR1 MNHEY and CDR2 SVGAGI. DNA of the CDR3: TGTGCCAGCAGTCCCGGTTCAGGTTACTATGGCTACACCTTC. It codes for CASSPGSGYYGYTF.

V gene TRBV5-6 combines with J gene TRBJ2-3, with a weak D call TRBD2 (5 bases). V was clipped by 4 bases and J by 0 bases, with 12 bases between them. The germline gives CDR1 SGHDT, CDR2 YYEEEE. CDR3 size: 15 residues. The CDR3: CASSKRWTSTDTQYF. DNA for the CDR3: TGTGCCAGCAGCAAAAGGTGGACTAGCACAGATACGCAGTATTTT.

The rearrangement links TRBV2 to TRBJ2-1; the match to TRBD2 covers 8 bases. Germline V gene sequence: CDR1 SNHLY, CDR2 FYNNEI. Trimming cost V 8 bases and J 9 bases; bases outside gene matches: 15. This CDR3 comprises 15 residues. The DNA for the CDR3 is TGTGCCAGCCTTTGGGATAGCGGGGAAGTAACTGAGCAGTTCTTC. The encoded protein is CASLWDSGEVTEQFF.

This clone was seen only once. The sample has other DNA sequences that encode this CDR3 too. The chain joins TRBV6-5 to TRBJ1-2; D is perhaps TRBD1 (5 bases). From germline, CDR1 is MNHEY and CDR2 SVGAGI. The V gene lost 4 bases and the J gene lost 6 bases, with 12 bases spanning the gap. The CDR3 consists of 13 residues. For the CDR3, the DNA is TGTGCCAGCAGTTTCGGGGGAACTCATGGCTACACCTTC. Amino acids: CASSFGGTHGYTF.

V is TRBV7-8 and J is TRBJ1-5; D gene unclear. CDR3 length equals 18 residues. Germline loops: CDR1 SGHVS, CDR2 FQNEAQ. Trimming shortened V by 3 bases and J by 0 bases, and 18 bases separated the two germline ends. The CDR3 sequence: CASSLDFDIFNSNQPQHF. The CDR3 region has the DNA TGTGCCAGCAGCTTGGATTTCGACATATTCAATAGCAATCAGCCCCAGCATTTT.